One sample yielded the 5 T cell receptor beta chains listed below, sequenced in a study of blood T cells in healthy people across ages. Primed by a sample-barcoded 5' primer and a J-beta primer mix, a second PCR proceeded for roughly 6 to 12 cycles. TCRdb ran MiXCR on the 5' RACE reads and lists one entry per CDR3 protein. The table includes approximately 810,000 distinct CDR3 sequences, 25% to 30% detected once. Material for sequencing was blood. These receptors came from a woman older than 75 in good health.

This clonotype has at least ten counts. A junction boundary mismatches the germline segment, possibly from a read error. The genes are TRBV29-1 and TRBJ1-2; D unresolved. Germline lookup yields CDR1 SQVTM and CDR2 ANQGSEA. The CDR3 covers 11 residues. CDR3 DNA sequence: TGCAGCTTCGGCGAGTACTACGGCTACACCTTC. Protein sequence: CSFGEYYGYTF.

On this clonotype itself: The final CDR3 position lacks the conserved phenylalanine or tryptophan, pointing to a likely read error. The limits of the CDR3 on the DNA are not certain, so only TCRdb's listed CDR3 is given. The gene calls are TRBV12-3 or TRBV12-4 and TRBJ2-3; no check of the table's D call, TRBD1, against the DNA was made. Both ends counted, the CDR3 spans 13 residues. CDR3 sequence reads: CASRKVTAHTEYS.

This rearrangement joins TRBV3-1 to TRBJ2-1; 12 positions agree with TRBD2. Germline V CDR1 and CDR2: LGHDT, YNNKEL (reference sequence). This CDR3 has 14 amino acids. Trimming took 6 bases from V and 5 from J; bases not matched to a gene: 2. This CDR3 reads CASSWTSGDNEQFF. In nucleotides, the CDR3 is TGTGCCAGCAGTTGGACTAGCGGGGACAATGAGCAGTTCTTC.

Note on this clonotype: A read error may explain this, as a much larger clone is one base away. No conserved phenylalanine or tryptophan is present at the end of the CDR3, so a read error is the likely explanation. This rearrangement joins TRBV13 to TRBJ2-4; the D gene is possibly TRBD1 (7 bases). V was pared by 5 bases and J by 6 bases, with 17 bases between. This CDR3 region has 15 residues. Germline V gene sequence: CDR1 PRHDT, CDR2 FYEKMQ (reference sequence). CDR3 sequence (DNA): TGTGCCAGCAGCCCAGGGGGGCGCGGGACAAACATTCAGTACTGC. It encodes CASSPGGRGTNIQYC.

The V call is TRBV20-1, the J call TRBJ2-5; D possibly uses TRBD1 or TRBD2 (6 bases each). This CDR3 spans 14 amino acids. Trimming pared 5 bases from V and 5 bases from J, leaving 18 bases between. CDR1 is DFQATT, CDR2 SNEGSKA, per germline (reference sequence). In nucleotides, the CDR3 is TGCAGTGCTGGATGGACTGAAGGGGGGGAGACCCAGTACTTC. Encoded protein: CSAGWTEGGETQYF.